The source of this T cell receptor beta chain is a study of blood T cell repertoires in COVID-19. The repertoire was sequenced with immunoSEQ multiplex PCR; TCRdb's copy has only in-frame clones and lacks some. Here the sample spans more than 300,000 clones, about nine tenths being singletons. Losses at the gene ends were 4 bases for V and 7 bases for J; bases not matched to a gene: 5. The CDR3 runs to 15 residues. Germline CDR1 and CDR2: MGHDK and SYGVNS. The sample consisted of peripheral blood. This rearrangement joins TRBV25-1 to TRBJ1-6; TRBD1 aligns across 9 bases. The sequence was obtained from a woman aged 25 to 45 with COVID-19, enrolled during active disease. The CDR3 nucleotides read TGTGCCAGCAGTGCTACGGGACAGGGCAATTCACCCCTCCACTTT. Amino acid sequence: CASSATGQGNSPLHF. The variable domain in full, completed from reference TRBV25-1 and TRBJ1-6, reads EADIYQTPRYLVIGTGKKITLECSQTMGHDKMYWYQQDPGMELHLIHYSYGVNSTEKGDLSSESTVSRIRTEHFPLTLESARPSHTSQYLCASSATGQGNSPLHFGNGTRLTVT.